This entry is about one T cell receptor beta chain. This sample is drawn from a study of cytotoxic CD8 clonotypes in ibrutinib-treated CLL. The protocol was immunoSEQ multiplex PCR, while the TCRdb copy is restricted to in-frame clones and leaves out a portion. The sample consists of some 200,000 clones, 75% to 85% of them appearing once. The CDR3 covers 12 residues. Germline CDR1 reads LNHDA; CDR2 reads SQIVND (reference sequence). The V end was cut by 3 bases, the J end by 7 bases, with 7 bases between. The TCR comes from a human donor with chronic lymphocytic leukemia. The source was PBMCs, collected after 12 months of ibrutinib treatment. The chain links TRBV19 to TRBJ2-1; D remains unclear. CDR3 in amino acids: CASSIDANEQFF. The CDR3 region has the DNA TGTGCCAGTAGTATTGACGCTAATGAGCAGTTCTTC.